This T cell receptor (beta chain) was sequenced in a study of T cells in Graves' hyperthyroidism and ophthalmopathy. Uncontrolled infection, other autoimmune disease, pregnancy or lactation led to exclusion. V trimming: 0 bases; J trimming: 6 bases; junction bases outside the gene matches: 1. Looked up from germline, CDR1 is SGHRS and CDR2 is YFSETQ. This CDR3 comprises 15 residues. Amplification targeted TCR beta CDR3 regions from RNA transcripts. RT-PCR in the first round (using the HTBI primer set) targeted the TCR CDR3. TCRdb reprocessed the multiplex PCR reads via MiXCR and lists one record per CDR3 protein. The data contain some 270,000 distinct CDR3 sequences, roughly 13% of them seen just once; the ten biggest clones take up approximately 7.9%. Notes on the study in general: From stable hyperthyroidism, ophthalmopathy was separated by a 13 V-J model.

In this sample, this clonotype turned up many times. Its antigen is not known. This TCR derives from a woman aged 40 to 50 with Graves' hyperthyroidism. Specimen: blood. The chain is built from TRBV5-1 and TRBJ1-6; TRBD1 matches at 9 bases. The CDR3 sequence: CASSLGDRANSPLHF. The CDR3 DNA reads as TGCGCCAGCAGCTTGGGGGACAGGGCTAATTCACCCCTCCACTTT.